This T cell receptor beta chain was profiled in a study of technical replicates of blood from several donors. Germline CDR1 is GTSNPN and CDR2 is SVGIG (reference sequence). V lost 5 bases and J 1 base, leaving 11 bases between the germline ends. The CDR3 sequence is 13 residues long. Only in-frame clones appear in the TCRdb table, and some are missing; sequencing was by immunoSEQ multiplex PCR. Of more than 65,000 clones listed, approximately 93% are singletons. V usage is TRBV30 and J usage is TRBJ1-1; D unclear. This TCR was recovered from a human donor in good health. The sequencing sample was made of T cells isolated from PBMCs. CDR3 nucleotides: TGTGCCTGGTGCCCTGGGAGGAACACTGAAGCTTTCTTT. This gives the protein CAWCPGRNTEAFF.